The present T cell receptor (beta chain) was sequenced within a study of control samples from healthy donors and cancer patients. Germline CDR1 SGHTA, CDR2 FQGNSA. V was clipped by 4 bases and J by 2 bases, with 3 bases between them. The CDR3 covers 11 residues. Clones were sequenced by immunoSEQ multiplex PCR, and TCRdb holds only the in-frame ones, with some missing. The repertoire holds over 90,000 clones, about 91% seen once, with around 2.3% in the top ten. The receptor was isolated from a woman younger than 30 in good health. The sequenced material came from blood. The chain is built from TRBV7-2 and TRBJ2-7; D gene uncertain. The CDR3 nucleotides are TGTGCCAGCAGCTCCCCCTACGAGCAGTACTTC. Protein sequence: CASSSPYEQYF.